Presented here are 14 T cell receptor beta chains from one specimen sequenced in a study of T cell repertoires in cytomegalovirus infection. These receptors lack a known antigen. TCRdb re-called the reads through MiXCR, storing one row per CDR3 protein. The table includes 300,000 or so distinct CDR3 sequences, approximately 25% detected once. Sequencing was performed on cultured PBMCs, taken from culture after CMV antigen stimulation. Receptors originate from a human donor in good health (CMV status not recorded). Some clones in this sample may be carry-over from other donors' samples.

The chain has TRBV7-2 and TRBJ1-4; TRBD1 matches at 7 bases. The V gene end was trimmed by 4 bases and the J gene end by 8 bases; junction bases not matched to a gene: 10. The CDR3 consists of 15 residues. Germline-derived CDR1 and CDR2 are SGHTA and FQGNSA. CDR3 in amino acids: CASSSTGVYGEKLFF. In nucleotides, the CDR3 is TGTGCCAGCAGCTCCACAGGGGTTTATGGGGAAAAACTGTTTTTT.

The chain recombines TRBV11-3 with TRBJ2-3; tentatively, D is TRBD1 or TRBD2 (5 bases each). With 3 bases removed from V and 2 bases from J, the gap between germline ends came to 12 bases. CDR3 length: 15 residues. From germline, CDR1 is SGHNT and CDR2 YENEEA. The CDR3 reads CASSLGTLATDTQYF. For the CDR3, the DNA is TGTGCCAGCAGCTTGGGGACCCTGGCCACAGATACGCAGTATTTT.

V gene TRBV28 combines with J gene TRBJ1-1; D is undetermined. The CDR3 length is 12 residues. From germline, CDR1 is MDHEN and CDR2 SYDVKM. V lost 6 bases to trimming and J lost 3 bases, with 8 bases between them. CDR3 amino acids: CASRVVDTEAFF. CDR3 nucleotides: TGTGCCAGCAGAGTAGTGGACACTGAAGCTTTCTTT.

This clonotype was observed at least ten times. V gene TRBV7-2 combines with J gene TRBJ1-1; D may be TRBD1 (5 bases). The CDR3 sequence is 15 residues long. Trimming removed 5 bases from V and 0 bases from J, with 13 bases in between. Germline-derived CDR1 and CDR2 are SGHTA and FQGNSA. The CDR3 bases are TGTGCCAGCAGCCCCAGGGACGGGTTGAACACTGAAGCTTTCTTT. This encodes CASSPRDGLNTEAFF.

The table lists this clonotype with many counts. The chain links TRBV20-1 to TRBJ2-7, with 8 bases identical to TRBD1. Trimming took 2 bases from V and 3 from J; bases not matched to a gene: 12. The CDR3 length is 16 residues. The germline CDR1 and CDR2 sequences are DFQATT and SNEGSKA (reference sequence). CDR3 coding DNA: TGCAGTGCTAGAATGGCAGGGGGCCTAAAAGGCTACGAGCAGTACTTC. This codes for CSARMAGGLKGYEQYF.

The V call is TRBV5-4, the J call TRBJ1-4, with 8 nucleotides matching TRBD1. V trimming: 4 bases; J trimming: 5 bases; junction bases outside the gene matches: 7. Germline-derived CDR1 and CDR2 are SGHNT and YYREEE (reference sequence). The CDR3 loop spans 15 amino acids. CDR3 nucleotides: TGTGCCAGCAGCCCGTCCCGGGACAGGAATGAAAAACTGTTTTTT. The encoded protein is CASSPSRDRNEKLFF.

The chain recombines TRBV5-4 with TRBJ2-3; 9 positions match TRBD2. V gave up 4 bases and J gave up 5 bases; unmatched junction bases: 11. CDR3 length equals 16 residues. Germline lookup yields CDR1 SGHNT and CDR2 YYREEE (reference sequence). For the CDR3, the DNA is TGTGCCAGCAGCGCCCCTGTTCTAGCGGGACAAGATACGCAGTATTTT. Protein sequence: CASSAPVLAGQDTQYF.

By sample fraction, this clonotype is medium-sized. This chain joins TRBV7-2 and TRBJ2-3; D remains unclear. Trimming cost V 2 bases and J 1 base, with 10 bases left between them. The CDR3 extends over 15 amino acids. The germline CDR1 and CDR2 sequences are SGHTA and FQGNSA. The chain's CDR3 is CASSLSVSRTDTQYF. The CDR3 coding sequence is TGTGCCAGCAGCTTAAGCGTCTCACGCACAGATACGCAGTATTTT.

The J gene is TRBJ2-3, the V gene TRBV10-3; no reliable D call. The CDR3 runs 15 residues. V was shortened by 3 bases and J by 4 bases, with 14 bases between the two germline ends. From germline, CDR1 is ENHRY and CDR2 SYGVKD. CDR3 sequence reads: CAISDSLEGSDTQYF. The CDR3 DNA reads as TGTGCCATCAGTGACTCTCTAGAAGGGTCAGATACGCAGTATTTT.

This clonotype has a handful of counts. The rearrangement joins TRBV9 to TRBJ1-5; 9 positions match TRBD1. Germline V gene data show CDR1 as SGDLS and CDR2 as YYNGEE. After removal of 3 bases from V and 3 bases from J, the junction contained 10 bases not matched to a gene. This CDR3 has 17 amino acids. The CDR3 region has the DNA TGTGCCAGCAGCGCTGGACAGGGGCCGAATCCCAATCAGCCCCAGCATTTT. It translates to CASSAGQGPNPNQPQHF.

This clonotype was found a few times. The V call is TRBV5-6, the J call TRBJ2-7; 7 bases line up with TRBD1. V lost 4 bases, J lost 1 base, and 2 bases stayed unmatched. Germline CDR1 SGHDT, CDR2 YYEEEE. The CDR3 is made up of 13 amino acids. The CDR3 region has the DNA TGTGCCAGCAGCCAGACAGGGTCCTACGAGCAGTACTTC. Amino acids: CASSQTGSYEQYF.

This clonotype occurred a few times. This chain joins TRBV12-3 or TRBV12-4 and TRBJ1-2; D is unclear. This CDR3 is built from 11 residues. The V and J ends lost 2 bases and 10 bases respectively, with 8 bases between them. The CDR3 bases are TGTGCCAGCAGTTTACTGAATGACTACACCTTC. Its protein is CASSLLNDYTF.

This clonotype was found many times. The genes are TRBV7-2 and TRBJ2-3; TRBD2 might be the D (5 bases). V was cut by 4 bases and J by 2 bases, with 10 bases left in between. The germline gives CDR1 SGHTA, CDR2 FQGNSA. The CDR3 sequence is 14 residues long. The DNA of the CDR3 is TGTGCCAGCAGCTATAGAGCGGCCACAGATACGCAGTATTTT. Translated, it gives CASSYRAATDTQYF.

Note on this clonotype: Germline and junction disagree at one end, which may indicate a read error. The gene calls are TRBV27 and TRBJ1-5; D not certain. The CDR3 totals 14 residues. Germline V CDR1 and CDR2: MNHEY, SMNVEV (reference sequence). CDR3 amino acids: CASSPGISDQPQHF. The CDR3 coding sequence is TGTGCCAGCAGTCCTGGGATTAGCGATCAGCCCCAGCATTTT.